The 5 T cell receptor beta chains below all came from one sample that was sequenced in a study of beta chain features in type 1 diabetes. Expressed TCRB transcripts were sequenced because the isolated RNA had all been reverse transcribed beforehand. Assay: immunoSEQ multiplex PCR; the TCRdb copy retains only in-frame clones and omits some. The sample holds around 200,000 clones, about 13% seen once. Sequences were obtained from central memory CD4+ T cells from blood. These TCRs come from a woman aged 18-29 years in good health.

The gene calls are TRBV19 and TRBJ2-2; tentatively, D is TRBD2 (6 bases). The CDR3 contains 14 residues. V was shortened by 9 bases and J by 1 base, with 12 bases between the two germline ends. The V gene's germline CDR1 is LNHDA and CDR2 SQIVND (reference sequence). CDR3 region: CASKGTWNTGELFF. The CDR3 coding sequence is TGTGCCAGCAAAGGGACTTGGAACACCGGGGAGCTGTTTTTT.

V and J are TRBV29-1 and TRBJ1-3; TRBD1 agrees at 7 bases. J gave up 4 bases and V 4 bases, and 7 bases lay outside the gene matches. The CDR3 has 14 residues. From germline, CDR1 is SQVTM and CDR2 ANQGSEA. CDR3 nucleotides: TGCAGCGTTGCGACAGGGCAGCGCGGAAACACCATATATTTT. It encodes CSVATGQRGNTIYF.

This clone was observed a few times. The CDR3 DNA follows: TGTGCCAGCTCACCCGACAGGATCCCTTACAATGAGCAGTTCTTC. Translated, it gives CASSPDRIPYNEQFF. The chain employs TRBV18 and TRBJ2-1, with D possibly matching TRBD1 (6 bases). Per the germline V gene, CDR1 is KGHSH and CDR2 is LQKENI. The V end was cut by 3 bases, the J end by 4 bases, with 13 bases between. The CDR3 is 15 residues long.

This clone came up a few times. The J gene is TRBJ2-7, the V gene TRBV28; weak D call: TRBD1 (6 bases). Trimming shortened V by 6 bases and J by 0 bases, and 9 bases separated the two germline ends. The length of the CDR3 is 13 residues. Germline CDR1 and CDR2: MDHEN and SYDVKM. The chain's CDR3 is CASRRQDSYEQYF. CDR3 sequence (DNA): TGTGCCAGCAGACGACAGGACTCCTACGAGCAGTACTTC. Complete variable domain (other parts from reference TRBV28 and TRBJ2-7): DVKVTQSSRYLVKRTGEKVFLECVQDMDHENMFWYRQDPGLGLRLIYFSYDVKMKEKGDIPEGYSVSREKKERFSLILESASTNQTSMYLCASRRQDSYEQYFGPGTRLTVT.

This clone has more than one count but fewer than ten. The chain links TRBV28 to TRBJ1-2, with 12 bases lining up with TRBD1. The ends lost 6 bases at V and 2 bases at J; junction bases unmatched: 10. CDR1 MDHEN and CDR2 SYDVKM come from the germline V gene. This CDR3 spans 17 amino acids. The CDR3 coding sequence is TGTGCCAGCAGGCTACGAACCGGGACAGGGGGCAACTATGGCTACACCTTC. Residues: CASRLRTGTGGNYGYTF.